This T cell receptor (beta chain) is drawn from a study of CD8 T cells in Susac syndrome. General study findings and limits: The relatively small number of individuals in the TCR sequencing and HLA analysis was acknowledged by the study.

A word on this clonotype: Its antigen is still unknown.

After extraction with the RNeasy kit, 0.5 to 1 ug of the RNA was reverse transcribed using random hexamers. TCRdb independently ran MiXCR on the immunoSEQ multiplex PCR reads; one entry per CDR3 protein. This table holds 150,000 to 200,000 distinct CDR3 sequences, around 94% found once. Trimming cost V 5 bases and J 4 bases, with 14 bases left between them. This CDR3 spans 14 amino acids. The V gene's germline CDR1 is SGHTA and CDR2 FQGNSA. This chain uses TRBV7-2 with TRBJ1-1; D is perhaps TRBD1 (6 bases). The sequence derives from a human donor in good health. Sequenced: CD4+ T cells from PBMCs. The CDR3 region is CASSTGTRGTEAFF. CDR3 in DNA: TGTGCCAGCAGCACCGGGACCAGGGGCACTGAAGCTTTCTTT.